The rows below give T cell receptor beta chains drawn from one sample of a study of blood T cell repertoires in COVID-19. The repertoire was sequenced with immunoSEQ multiplex PCR; TCRdb's copy has only in-frame clones and lacks some. The repertoire holds 300,000 to 350,000 clones, with about nine tenths as singletons. The sequencing sample was made of peripheral blood. Receptors originate from a man between 18 and 35 years old with active or convalescent COVID-19. CDR3s include the opening cysteine and the closing phenylalanine or tryptophan. The D gene is left open where the match is weak. Size values are once, few and many counts, or a class for expanded clones, and some rows have none.

j_call clone_size v_call d_call cdr3_nt cdr3_aa
TRBJ2-7 once TRBV7-9 TRBD1 TGTGCCAGCAGCTTCCCGTCTCGCGACAGGGGCGAGCAGTACTTC CASSFPSRDRGEQYF
TRBJ2-7 NA TRBV7-9 NA TGTGCCAGCTCCAGGGGGGGAAACTACGAGCAGTACTTC CASSRGGNYEQYF
TRBJ2-7 NA TRBV6-6 NA TGTGCCTCCCTTGGGGAGAGACTTACCTACGAGCAGTACTTC CASLGERLTYEQYF
TRBJ1-1 NA TRBV5-6 NA TGTGCCAGCAGCTTGGTCGGGGGGGTCGACATGAACACTGAAGCTTTCTTT CASSLVGGVDMNTEAFF
TRBJ1-4 NA TRBV5-6 TRBD1 TGTGCCAGCAGCCTCGACAGGGATCTCCCCAATCCTAATGAAAAACTGTTTTTT CASSLDRDLPNPNEKLFF
TRBJ2-2 NA TRBV7-2 NA TGTGCCAGCAGCTTAGCTCGCACCGGGGAGCTGTTTTTT CASSLARTGELFF
TRBJ1-2 once TRBV5-1 TRBD1 TGCGCCAGCAGCTGGGGGACAGGGTACACCGATGGCTACACCTTC CASSWGTGYTDGYTF
TRBJ1-3 NA TRBV3-1/TRBV3-2 NA TGTGCCAGCAGCGAAAACGACAGAAATGGAAACACCATATATTTT CASSENDRNGNTIYF
TRBJ1-1 NA TRBV10-3 NA TGTGCCATCACCCCGAACAGGGAGAAGGACACTGAAGCTTTCTTT CAITPNREKDTEAFF
TRBJ1-1 NA TRBV28 TRBD1 TGTGCCAGCAGCCCCGGACAGGGTCGCCCTAAGAACACTGAAGCTTTCTTT CASSPGQGRPKNTEAFF
TRBJ1-1 NA TRBV6-1 NA TGTGCCAGCAGTGAACCCCGGGGGGGCAAGGACACTGAAGCTTTCTTT CASSEPRGGKDTEAFF
TRBJ1-1 NA TRBV28 NA TGTGCCAGCAGTGGTCTCCCCCAGGGGAACACTGAAGCTTTCTTT CASSGLPQGNTEAFF
TRBJ2-7 NA TRBV11-2 TRBD2 TGTGCCAGCAGCTTAGTAGGGTCCGGGACTAGCTTCTACGAGCAGTACTTC CASSLVGSGTSFYEQYF
TRBJ1-1 few TRBV11-2 NA TGTGCCAGCAGCTCCGGACTGTTGAACACTGAAGCTTTCTTT CASSSGLLNTEAFF
TRBJ1-2 NA TRBV6-1 NA TGTGCCAGCAGTGAACTCGGGGGACTAGGCTACACCTTC CASSELGGLGYTF
TRBJ1-1 once TRBV4-1 NA TGCGCCAGCAGCCAAGTGTCAGGCGCAGCTTTCTTT CASSQVSGAAFF
TRBJ2-7 NA TRBV19 TRBD2 TGTGCCAGTAGTCTGACCGGGACTAAACCTTACGAGCAGTACTTC CASSLTGTKPYEQYF
TRBJ1-1 NA TRBV28 NA TGTGCCAGCAGTTTATTGCCCCGACAGAACACTGAAGCTTTCTTT CASSLLPRQNTEAFF
TRBJ2-1 NA TRBV14 NA TGTGCCAGCAGCCCCCTGCCTTTTTCGGGATTGGGCAATGAGCAGTTCTTC CASSPLPFSGLGNEQFF
TRBJ1-5 NA TRBV3-1/TRBV3-2 NA TGTGCCAGCAGCCAATCTTTTAGCAATCAGCCCCAGCATTTT CASSQSFSNQPQHF
TRBJ1-5 NA TRBV28 NA TGTGCCAGCAGCAATACGGGAGGGAATTTCAATCAGCCCCAGCATTTT CASSNTGGNFNQPQHF
TRBJ1-1 NA TRBV12-3/TRBV12-4 NA TGTGCCACTACAGCTCGGGGGGGTGAGCAAGCTTTCTTT CATTARGGEQAFF
TRBJ2-6 NA TRBV15 TRBD1 TGTGCCACCAGCGCGCCTATAGGGACAGGGGCTGGGGCCAACGTCCTGACTTTC CATSAPIGTGAGANVLTF
TRBJ2-1 few TRBV5-8 TRBD2 TGTGCCAGCAGTGAGGGCACTAGCGGTCGTGGAAGCTCCTACAATGAGCAGTTCTTC CASSEGTSGRGSSYNEQFF
TRBJ2-7 NA TRBV27 TRBD1 TGTGCCAGCAGTGGGACAGGAGGAATCGAGCAGTACTTC CASSGTGGIEQYF
TRBJ1-5 NA TRBV6-2/TRBV6-3 TRBD1 TGTGCCAGCAGTACGACCGGGACAGGGTATCAGCCCCAGCATTTT CASSTTGTGYQPQHF
TRBJ2-1 NA TRBV11-3 TRBD1 TGTGCCAGCAGCAAGGACAGGGGAGGGGATGAGCAGTTCTTC CASSKDRGGDEQFF
TRBJ2-3 once TRBV7-2 NA TGTGCCAGCAGCTTCGACGGACACACAGATACGCAGTATTTT CASSFDGHTDTQYF
TRBJ1-2 NA TRBV24-1 TRBD1 TGTGCCACCAGTGCCGTAGGACAGGCGTATGGCTACACCTTC CATSAVGQAYGYTF
TRBJ2-2 NA TRBV7-2 TRBD1 TGTGCCAGCAGCTCGGACAGGGGACCGTACACCGGGGAGCTGTTTTTT CASSSDRGPYTGELFF
TRBJ2-7 NA TRBV5-5 TRBD1 TGTGCCAGCAGCTTGGACAGGGGTATCTACGAGCAGTACTTC CASSLDRGIYEQYF
TRBJ1-5 NA TRBV2 NA TGTGCCAGCAGCGAAACACACGGAGATCAGCCCCAGCATTTT CASSETHGDQPQHF
TRBJ2-3 NA TRBV27 TRBD2 TGTGCCAGTAGGACTAGCGGGGGCACAGATACGCAGTATTTT CASRTSGGTDTQYF
TRBJ1-2 NA TRBV5-8 NA TGTGCCAGCAGCTACCGGGACTACCGGGGCTACACCTTC CASSYRDYRGYTF
TRBJ1-4 NA TRBV9 NA TGTGCCAGCAGCTCCGGACAGATTTCTAATGAAAAACTGTTTTTT CASSSGQISNEKLFF
TRBJ1-1 NA TRBV29-1 NA TGCAGCGTTGACAGGGTGAACACTGAAGCTTTCTTT CSVDRVNTEAFF
TRBJ2-1 NA TRBV19 NA TGTGCCAGTAGATCAGCGTCCGGGAGACGGAATGAGCAGTTCTTC CASRSASGRRNEQFF
TRBJ1-5 NA TRBV15 NA TGTGCCACCGCGCGGGGTCGTTCGGTGTATCAGCCCCAGCATTTT CATARGRSVYQPQHF
TRBJ1-2 NA TRBV11-2 NA TGTGCCAGCAGCCCATCTGAGGGGAGGTTTGGCTACACCTTC CASSPSEGRFGYTF
TRBJ2-5 NA TRBV7-8 TRBD1 TGTGCCAGCAGCTTAGGACAGGGTGAGACCCAGTACTTC CASSLGQGETQYF
TRBJ2-2 NA TRBV7-6 TRBD2 TGTGCCAGCAGCCCACGGGGTAGCGGGGCCACCGGGGAGCTGTTTTTT CASSPRGSGATGELFF
TRBJ2-4 NA TRBV12-3/TRBV12-4 NA TGTGCCAGCAGTTTCATAGCCAAAAACATTCAGTACTTC CASSFIAKNIQYF
TRBJ2-5 NA TRBV6-5 NA TGTGCCAGCAGTTACTCGGGGGGGCTCCAAGAGACCCAGTACTTC CASSYSGGLQETQYF
TRBJ1-5 NA TRBV21-1 NA TGTGCCAGCAGCAAAGCCTCCAGGGGGCTTGTTAGCAATCAGCCCCAGCATTTT CASSKASRGLVSNQPQHF
TRBJ1-2 many TRBV11-2 TRBD1 TGTGCCAGCAGCGCGGGGACAGGTTTTGGCTACACCTTC CASSAGTGFGYTF
TRBJ1-2 NA TRBV20-1 NA TGCAGTGTAGGGGGCTATGGCTACACCTTC CSVGGYGYTF
TRBJ2-7 few TRBV4-1 NA TGCGCCAGCAGCCAAGACAGGTCCTACGAGCAGTACTTC CASSQDRSYEQYF
TRBJ2-7 NA TRBV5-4 NA TGTGCCAGCAGCTTGGGAGACAGAGTAAGCTCCTACGAGCAGTACTTC CASSLGDRVSSYEQYF
TRBJ1-4 NA TRBV18 TRBD1 TGTGCCAGCTCGCGGACAGGGCTTAATGAAAAACTGTTTTTT CASSRTGLNEKLFF
TRBJ2-1 NA TRBV6-4 TRBD1 TGTGCCAGCAGCGCACAGGGGTTGGGTGAGCAGTTCTTC CASSAQGLGEQFF
TRBJ2-7 NA TRBV11-2 NA TGTGCCAGCAGCTTAGCCGCGAGCTCCTACGAGCAGTACTTC CASSLAASSYEQYF
TRBJ1-2 NA TRBV19 NA TGTGCCAGTACCCCCGACGGGAACTATGGCTACACCTTC CASTPDGNYGYTF
TRBJ1-5 NA TRBV27 NA TGTGCCAGCAGTTTTCGGGGTAGTGGGCAGCCCCAGCATTTT CASSFRGSGQPQHF
TRBJ2-5 NA TRBV5-6 TRBD2 TGTGCCAGCAGCTTGTTTGGTAGCGGGAGGGCCGGAGAGACCCAGTACTTC CASSLFGSGRAGETQYF
TRBJ1-1 once TRBV19 TRBD1 TGTGCCAGTAGTATAGCGGGGGACAGGGGGCACACTGAAGCTTTCTTT CASSIAGDRGHTEAFF
TRBJ1-4 NA TRBV5-1 TRBD1 TGCGCCAGCAGCTTGGCCGGACAGGGGGGTGAAAAACTGTTTTTT CASSLAGQGGEKLFF
TRBJ1-2 NA TRBV21-1 NA TGTGCCAGCAGCAAAATAAGGGGCAGCTACACCTTC CASSKIRGSYTF
TRBJ2-7 NA TRBV19 TRBD2 TGTGCCAGTAGTATTTTCGGCGGGGGAGCGACCTACGAGCAGTACTTC CASSIFGGGATYEQYF
TRBJ2-1 NA TRBV5-1 TRBD2 TGCGCCAGCAGCTTTGGGCAGGCTAGCGGGAGGTTCTTCGAGCAGTTCTTC CASSFGQASGRFFEQFF